This T cell receptor beta chain was found in a study of blood T cells in healthy people across ages. Together with a sample-barcoded 5' primer, a J-beta primer mix was included in a second PCR lasting about 7 to 12 cycles. TCRdb recomputed calls from the 5' RACE reads with MiXCR, one row per CDR3 protein. The profile covers about 760,000 distinct CDR3 sequences, with 25% appearing a single time and 8% to 10% taken by the ten largest. The CDR3 is made up of 13 amino acids. V was cut by 1 base and J by 7 bases, with 8 bases left in between. The V gene's germline CDR1 is SNHLY and CDR2 FYNNEI. These data were also filed under a second study, of T cells of mothers and their children.

The chain combines TRBV2 with TRBJ2-4; tentatively, D is TRBD1 (6 bases). The TCR was taken from a boy between 10 and 17 years old in good health. The sequencing input was blood. The CDR3 coding sequence is TGTGCCAGCAGTGAAGGGGGGCTCAACATTCAGTACTTC. Translated, it gives CASSEGGLNIQYF.